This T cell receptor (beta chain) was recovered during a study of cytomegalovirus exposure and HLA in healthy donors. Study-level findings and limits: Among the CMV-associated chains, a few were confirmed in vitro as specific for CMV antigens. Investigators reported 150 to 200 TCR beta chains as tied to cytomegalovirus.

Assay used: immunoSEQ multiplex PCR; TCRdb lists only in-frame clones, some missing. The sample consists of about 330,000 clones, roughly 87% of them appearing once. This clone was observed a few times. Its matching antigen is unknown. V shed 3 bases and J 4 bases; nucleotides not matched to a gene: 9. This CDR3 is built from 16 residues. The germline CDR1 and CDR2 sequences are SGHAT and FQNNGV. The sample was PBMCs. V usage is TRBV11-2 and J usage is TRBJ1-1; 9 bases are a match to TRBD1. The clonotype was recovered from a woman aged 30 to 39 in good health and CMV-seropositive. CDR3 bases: TGTGCCAGCAGCTTTGTGACAGGGGGGGCCGGCACTGAAGCTTTCTTT. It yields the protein CASSFVTGGAGTEAFF.